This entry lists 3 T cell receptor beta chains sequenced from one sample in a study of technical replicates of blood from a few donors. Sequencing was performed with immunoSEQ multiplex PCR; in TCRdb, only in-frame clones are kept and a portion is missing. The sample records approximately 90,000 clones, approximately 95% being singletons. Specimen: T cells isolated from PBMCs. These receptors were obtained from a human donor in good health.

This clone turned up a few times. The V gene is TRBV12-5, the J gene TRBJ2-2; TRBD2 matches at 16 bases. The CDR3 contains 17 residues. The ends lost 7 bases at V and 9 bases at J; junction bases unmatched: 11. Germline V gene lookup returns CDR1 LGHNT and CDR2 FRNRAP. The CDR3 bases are TGTGCTAGTGTTCTGGGACTAGCGGGAGGGAAAAGGAGGGAGCTGTTTTTT. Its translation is CASVLGLAGGKRRELFF.

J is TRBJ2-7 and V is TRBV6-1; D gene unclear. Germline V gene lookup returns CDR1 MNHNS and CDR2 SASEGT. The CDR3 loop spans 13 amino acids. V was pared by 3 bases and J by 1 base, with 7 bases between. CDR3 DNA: TGTGCCAGCAGTGATTCTCCTTCCTACGAGCAGTACTTC. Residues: CASSDSPSYEQYF.

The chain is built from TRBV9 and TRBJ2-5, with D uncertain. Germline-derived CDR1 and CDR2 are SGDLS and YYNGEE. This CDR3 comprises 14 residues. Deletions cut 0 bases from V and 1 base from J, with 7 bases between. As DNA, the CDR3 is TGTGCCAGCAGCGTAGGGCGGTCCCAAGAGACCCAGTACTTC. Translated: CASSVGRSQETQYF.